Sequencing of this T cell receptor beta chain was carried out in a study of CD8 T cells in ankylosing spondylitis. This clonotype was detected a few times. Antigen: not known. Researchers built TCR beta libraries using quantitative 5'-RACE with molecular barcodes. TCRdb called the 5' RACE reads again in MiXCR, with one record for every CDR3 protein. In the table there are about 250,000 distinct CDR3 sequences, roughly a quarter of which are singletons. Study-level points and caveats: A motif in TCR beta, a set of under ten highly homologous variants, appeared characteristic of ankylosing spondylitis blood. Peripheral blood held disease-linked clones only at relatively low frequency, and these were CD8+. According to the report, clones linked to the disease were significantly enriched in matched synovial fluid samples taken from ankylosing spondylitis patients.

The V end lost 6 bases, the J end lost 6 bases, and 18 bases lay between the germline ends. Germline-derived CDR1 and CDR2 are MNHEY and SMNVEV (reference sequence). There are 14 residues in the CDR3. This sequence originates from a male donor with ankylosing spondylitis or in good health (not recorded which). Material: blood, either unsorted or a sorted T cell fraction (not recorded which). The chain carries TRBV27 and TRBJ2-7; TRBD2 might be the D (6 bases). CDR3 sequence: CASSQGLRGSEQYF. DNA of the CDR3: TGTGCCAGCAGCCAGGGACTTCGGGGAAGCGAGCAGTACTTC.